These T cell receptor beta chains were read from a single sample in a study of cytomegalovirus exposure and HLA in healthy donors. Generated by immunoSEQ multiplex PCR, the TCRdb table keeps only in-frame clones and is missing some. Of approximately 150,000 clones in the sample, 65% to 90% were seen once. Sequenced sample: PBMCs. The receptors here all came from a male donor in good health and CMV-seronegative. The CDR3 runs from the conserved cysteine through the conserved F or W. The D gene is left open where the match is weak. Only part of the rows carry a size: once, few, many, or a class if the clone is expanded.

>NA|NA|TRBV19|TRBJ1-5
CASKRDAAGGGQPQHF
TGTGCCAGCAAAAGGGACGCCGCCGGGGGGGGTCAGCCCCAGCATTTT
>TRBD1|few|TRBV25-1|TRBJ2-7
CASRVSGQDQQYF
TGTGCCAGCAGAGTATCGGGACAGGATCAGCAGTACTTC
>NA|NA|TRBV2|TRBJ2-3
CASSEGPGTQYF
TGTGCCAGCAGTGAAGGGCCAGGTACGCAGTATTTT
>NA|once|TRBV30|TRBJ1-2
CAWKYTGGAYGYTF
TGTGCCTGGAAATATACGGGGGGCGCCTATGGCTACACCTTC
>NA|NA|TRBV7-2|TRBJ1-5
CASSSLYSNQPQHF
TGTGCCAGCAGCTCTCTTTATAGCAATCAGCCCCAGCATTTT
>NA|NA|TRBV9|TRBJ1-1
CASSVGRAGEAFF
TGTGCCAGCAGCGTAGGGAGGGCGGGTGAAGCTTTCTTT
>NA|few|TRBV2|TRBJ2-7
CARQGVASEQYF
TGTGCCAGACAAGGGGTTGCAAGCGAGCAGTACTTC
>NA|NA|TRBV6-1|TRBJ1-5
CASSPPGRPQHF
TGTGCCAGCAGCCCACCCGGTCGGCCCCAGCATTTT
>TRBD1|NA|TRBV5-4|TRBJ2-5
CASSAGTGVGRKTQYF
TGTGCCAGCAGCGCTGGGACAGGGGTGGGACGAAAGACCCAGTACTTC
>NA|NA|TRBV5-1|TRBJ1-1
CASSVGEWGGVTEAFF
TGCGCCAGCAGCGTGGGGGAATGGGGGGGGGTAACTGAAGCTTTCTTT
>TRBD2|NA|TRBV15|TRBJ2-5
CATSSYPGTPREQYF
TGTGCCACCAGCAGCTACCCCGGGACGCCGCGGGAGCAGTACTTC
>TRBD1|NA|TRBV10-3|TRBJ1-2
CAIRDPGTDLFYGYTF
TGTGCCATCAGGGACCCCGGGACAGATCTTTTCTATGGCTACACCTTC
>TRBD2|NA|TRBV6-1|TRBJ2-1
CASSLSGGAWNEQFF
TGTGCCAGCAGTCTTAGCGGGGGGGCGTGGAATGAGCAGTTCTTC
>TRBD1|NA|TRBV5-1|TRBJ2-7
CASSLAVTGNDEQYF
TGCGCCAGCAGCTTGGCAGTGACAGGGAATGACGAGCAGTACTTC
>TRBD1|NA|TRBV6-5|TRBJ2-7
CASRRPGTGVDEQYF
TGTGCCAGCAGGCGCCCCGGGACAGGGGTAGACGAGCAGTACTTC
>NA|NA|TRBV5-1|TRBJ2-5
CASSLGGGFTETQYF
TGCGCCAGCAGCTTGGGGGGGGGCTTCACGGAGACCCAGTACTTC
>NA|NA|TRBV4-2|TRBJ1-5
CASSQEAAAPKPQHF
TGTGCCAGCAGCCAAGAGGCGGCAGCCCCAAAGCCCCAGCATTTT
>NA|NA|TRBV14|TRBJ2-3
CASSQGRVPSTDTQYF
TGTGCCAGCAGCCAAGGGCGGGTGCCAAGCACAGATACGCAGTATTTT
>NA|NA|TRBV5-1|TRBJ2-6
CASEQGSGANVLTF
TGCGCCAGCGAACAGGGTTCTGGGGCCAACGTCCTGACCTTC
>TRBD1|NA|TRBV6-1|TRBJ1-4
CASSKARQGVALGEKLFF
TGTGCCAGCAGTAAAGCTCGACAGGGCGTAGCCTTGGGGGAAAAACTGTTTTTT
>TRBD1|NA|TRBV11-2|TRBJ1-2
CASSLEAQGGGYTF
TGTGCCAGCAGCTTAGAGGCTCAGGGGGGCGGCTACACCTTC
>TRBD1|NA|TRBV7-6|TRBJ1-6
CASSSTGSQGSPLHF
TGTGCCAGCAGCTCGACAGGGAGCCAAGGTTCACCCCTCCACTTT
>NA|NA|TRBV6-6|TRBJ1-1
CASTTTEMNTEAFF
TGTGCCAGCACTACGACAGAGATGAACACTGAAGCTTTCTTT
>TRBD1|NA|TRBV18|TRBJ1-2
CASSPSGQVDNYGYTF
TGTGCCAGCTCACCCTCAGGACAGGTCGATAACTATGGCTACACCTTC
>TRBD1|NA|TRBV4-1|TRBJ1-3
CASSQESAWRQGGNTIYF
TGCGCCAGCAGCCAAGAATCTGCATGGCGACAGGGTGGAAACACCATATATTTT
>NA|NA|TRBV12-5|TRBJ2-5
CASGFREWETQYF
TGTGCTAGTGGTTTTCGGGAGTGGGAGACCCAGTACTTC
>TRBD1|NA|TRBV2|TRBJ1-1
CASGKDRERAFF
TGTGCCAGCGGAAAGGACAGGGAGCGAGCTTTCTTT
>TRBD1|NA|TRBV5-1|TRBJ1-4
CASSLGTGNEKLFF
TGCGCCAGCAGCTTGGGGACAGGGAATGAAAAACTGTTTTTT
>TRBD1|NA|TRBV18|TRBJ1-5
CASSRDRGLGQPQHF
TGTGCCAGCTCGCGGGACAGGGGGCTGGGGCAGCCCCAGCATTTT
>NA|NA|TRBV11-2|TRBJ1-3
CASSSTRSGNTIYF
TGTGCCAGCAGCTCCACGAGATCTGGAAACACCATATATTTT
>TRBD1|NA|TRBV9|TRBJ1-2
CASSVDKSAGGFYGYTF
TGTGCCAGCAGCGTAGACAAATCGGCAGGGGGTTTCTATGGCTACACCTTC
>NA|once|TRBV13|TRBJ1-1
CASSLPRGYGTEAFF
TGTGCCAGCAGCTTACCGAGGGGGTACGGCACTGAAGCTTTCTTT
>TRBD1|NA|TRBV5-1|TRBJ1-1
CASSLRGQQNTEAFF
TGCGCCAGCAGCTTGAGGGGACAGCAGAACACTGAAGCTTTCTTT
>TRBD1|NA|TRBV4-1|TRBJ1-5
CVSSQVGTAYYQPQHF
TGCGTCAGCAGCCAAGTTGGGACAGCATACTATCAGCCCCAGCATTTT
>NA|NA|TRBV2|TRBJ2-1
CASTVEDSSYNEQFF
TGTGCCAGCACTGTCGAGGACAGCTCCTACAATGAGCAGTTCTTC
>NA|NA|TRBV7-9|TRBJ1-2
CASSRGRHRDLPNYGYTF
TGTGCCAGCAGCCGGGGAAGGCACAGGGACCTCCCTAACTATGGCTACACCTTC
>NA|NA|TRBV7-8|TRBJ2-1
CASQRLVLSRNEQFF
TGTGCCAGCCAACGTTTAGTACTTTCTCGGAATGAGCAGTTCTTC
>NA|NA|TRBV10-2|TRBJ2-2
CASSVVPTNTGELFF
TGCGCCAGCAGTGTGGTACCGACAAACACCGGGGAGCTGTTTTTT
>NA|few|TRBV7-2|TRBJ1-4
CASSLAFGGELFF
TGTGCCAGCAGCTTAGCCTTCGGGGGAGAACTGTTTTTT
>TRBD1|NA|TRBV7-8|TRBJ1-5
CASSSRTGHNQPQHF
TGTGCCAGCAGCTCAAGGACAGGGCACAATCAGCCCCAGCATTTT
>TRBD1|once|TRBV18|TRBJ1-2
CASSPAGTVPRGYGYTF
TGTGCCAGCTCACCAGCGGGGACAGTTCCCCGCGGCTATGGCTACACCTTC
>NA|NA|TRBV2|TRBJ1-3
CASSEQGGPGNTIYF
TGTGCCAGCAGTGAACAGGGTGGGCCTGGAAACACCATATATTTT